Listed below are T cell receptor beta chains from one sample, sequenced in a study of regulatory T cells in long-lasting Graves disease. Using its own MiXCR run on the multiplex PCR reads, TCRdb lists one record per CDR3 protein. Among around 420,000 distinct CDR3 sequences listed, 15% were seen once. The specimen was peripheral blood mononuclear cells (PBMCs), collected at new diagnosis, from a patient treated with antithyroid drugs. The receptor source for this set is a female donor with Graves disease. Both conserved end residues are part of each CDR3. The order of the fields is J gene, clone size, V gene, D gene, CDR3 protein, CDR3 DNA. A D gene is named only where the DNA matches it firmly. Clone size is shown for a subset of rows, as once, few, many or a class of expanded clone.

TRBJ2-3 | few | TRBV7-9 | TRBD2 | CASSSSLTSSGGTDTQYF | TGTGCCAGCAGCTCGAGCCTCACTTCTAGCGGGGGAACAGATACGCAGTATTTT
TRBJ1-2 | many | TRBV6-5 | NA | CASSLGRIYGYTF | TGTGCCAGCAGTTTAGGGCGGATCTATGGCTACACCTTC
TRBJ1-2 | NA | TRBV6-1 | TRBD1 | CASRPDRPFNGYTF | TGTGCCAGCAGACCGGACAGGCCTTTTAATGGCTACACCTTC
TRBJ1-5 | NA | TRBV12-3/TRBV12-4 | TRBD1 | CASSFDRAQPQHF | TGTGCCAGCAGTTTCGACAGGGCCCAGCCCCAGCATTTT
TRBJ2-7 | NA | TRBV11-2 | NA | CASSFVPGTYEQYF | TGTGCCAGCAGCTTCGTCCCAGGAACCTACGAGCAGTACTTC
TRBJ1-1 | many | TRBV20-1 | TRBD1 | CSARAPWDSLMGTEAFF | TGCAGTGCTAGAGCGCCATGGGACAGCCTCATGGGCACTGAAGCTTTCTTT
TRBJ2-7 | many | TRBV12-5 | TRBD2 | CASGLGLGSYEQYF | TGTGCTAGTGGTTTAGGACTAGGCTCCTACGAGCAGTACTTC
TRBJ2-5 | many | TRBV5-1 | TRBD2 | CASSLAGGGALETQYF | TGCGCCAGCAGCTTGGCCGGCGGGGGGGCCTTGGAGACCCAGTACTTC
TRBJ2-1 | many | TRBV7-9 | TRBD2 | CASSPVVLAGGFYNEQFF | TGTGCCAGCAGCCCAGTTGTCCTAGCGGGGGGCTTCTACAATGAGCAGTTCTTC
TRBJ1-4 | many | TRBV18 | NA | CASSLRAGEKLFF | TGTGCCAGCTCCCTTAGGGCTGGGGAAAAACTGTTTTTT
TRBJ2-3 | many | TRBV7-2 | NA | CASSSADASTDTQYF | TGTGCCAGCAGTTCCGCGGATGCTAGCACAGATACGCAGTATTTT
TRBJ2-3 | NA | TRBV5-1 | TRBD1 | CASSLGGQGGTDTQYF | TGCGCCAGCAGCTTGGGGGGACAGGGGGGCACAGATACGCAGTATTTT
TRBJ2-7 | many | TRBV6-1 | TRBD1 | CASTRDRYSEQYF | TGTGCCAGCACCAGGGACAGGTATTCCGAGCAGTACTTC
TRBJ1-2 | many | TRBV27 | NA | CASGEFNGYTF | TGTGCCAGCGGAGAGTTTAATGGCTACACCTTC
TRBJ2-1 | many | TRBV7-2 | NA | CASSLGGGTYNEQFF | TGTGCCAGCAGCTTAGGTGGGGGTACCTACAATGAGCAGTTCTTC
TRBJ1-2 | many | TRBV12-5 | NA | CASEPRQGRSNYGYTF | TGTGCTAGTGAACCGCGCCAAGGGAGATCAAACTATGGCTACACCTTC
TRBJ2-5 | many | TRBV30 | NA | CAWNPPERETQYF | TGTGCCTGGAATCCCCCCGAGAGGGAGACCCAGTACTTC
TRBJ2-1 | many | TRBV25-1 | TRBD2 | CASSESAQREGGNEQFF | TGTGCCAGCAGTGAATCTGCTCAGCGGGAGGGGGGCAATGAGCAGTTCTTC
TRBJ2-7 | many | TRBV2 | TRBD1 | CASMIQGAAYEQYF | TGTGCCAGCATGATTCAGGGGGCGGCCTACGAGCAGTACTTC
TRBJ2-1 | once | TRBV12-3/TRBV12-4 | NA | CASGVLASRGEQFF | TGTGCCAGCGGGGTGCTAGCTAGTCGCGGTGAGCAGTTCTTC
TRBJ2-3 | many | TRBV20-1 | NA | CSARFQGITDTQYF | TGCAGTGCTAGATTCCAGGGGATCACAGATACGCAGTATTTT
TRBJ1-5 | many | TRBV12-3/TRBV12-4 | TRBD1 | CASSLGQGRANQPQHF | TGTGCCAGCAGCCTCGGACAGGGTAGGGCAAATCAGCCCCAGCATTTT
TRBJ2-3 | many | TRBV11-2 | TRBD2 | CASSLGLAGDSTDTQYF | TGTGCCAGCAGCTTGGGACTAGCGGGGGACAGCACAGATACGCAGTATTTT
TRBJ1-2 | few | TRBV19 | TRBD1 | CASSINRGPYGYTF | TGTGCCAGTAGTATCAACAGGGGACCCTATGGCTACACCTTC
TRBJ1-2 | many | TRBV5-1 | NA | CASSLTGLDYGYTF | TGCGCCAGCAGCTTAACAGGGCTGGACTATGGCTACACCTTC
TRBJ2-7 | many | TRBV20-1 | TRBD2 | CSAPLRASGFYEQYF | TGCAGTGCCCCCCTCAGAGCTAGCGGCTTTTACGAGCAGTACTTC
TRBJ2-2 | many | TRBV19 | NA | CALRGTNTGELFF | TGTGCGCTGCGGGGAACGAACACCGGGGAGCTGTTTTTT
TRBJ2-1 | many | TRBV15 | TRBD2 | CATSTADSGSTNEQFF | TGTGCCACCAGCACAGCGGATAGCGGGAGTACCAATGAGCAGTTCTTC
TRBJ2-2 | NA | TRBV12-3/TRBV12-4 | NA | CASSLDNFRYYGELFF | TGTGCCAGCAGTTTAGATAATTTTCGGTACTACGGGGAGCTGTTTTTT
TRBJ2-3 | few | TRBV10-3 | NA | CAISESLATDTQYF | TGTGCCATCAGTGAGTCTTTAGCCACAGATACGCAGTATTTT
TRBJ1-1 | many | TRBV20-1 | NA | CSARRGGDTEAFF | TGCAGTGCTAGACGAGGGGGGGACACTGAAGCTTTCTTT